The TCR beta chain described here comes from a study of read filtering for tumor transcriptome and immune sequencing. Study at large: The cohort had about 16 men and roughly 13 women aged about 47 to 90, mean roughly 66 years. 8 patients were R-ISS I, approximately 15 were R-ISS II, six or seven were R-ISS III. Transcriptome libraries were built from DNase-treated RNA. RNA-seq yielded only roughly 75 to 1273 TCR reads, IR-seq about 4.05 to 11 million.

This library used about 400 ng RNA and molecular barcoded adaptors spanning alpha/delta and beta/gamma chains. Each CDR3 protein is one row after TCRdb ran MiXCR on the reads. The data show 40,000 to 50,000 distinct CDR3 sequences, roughly 12% seen once. This CDR3 comprises 14 residues. The V and J ends lost 2 bases and 3 bases, in that order; junction bases with no gene match: 3. CDR1 and CDR2 (germline): SGHKS, YYEKEE (reference sequence). The chain combines TRBV5-5 with TRBJ2-7, with 9 bases lining up with TRBD1. The sequence derives from a donor at least 40 years old with multiple myeloma. The specimen was a population of CD138-negative cells sorted from bone marrow. The CDR3 DNA sequence: TGTGCCAGCAGCTTACGGGACAGGGACTACGAGCAGTACTTC. Its translation is CASSLRDRDYEQYF.